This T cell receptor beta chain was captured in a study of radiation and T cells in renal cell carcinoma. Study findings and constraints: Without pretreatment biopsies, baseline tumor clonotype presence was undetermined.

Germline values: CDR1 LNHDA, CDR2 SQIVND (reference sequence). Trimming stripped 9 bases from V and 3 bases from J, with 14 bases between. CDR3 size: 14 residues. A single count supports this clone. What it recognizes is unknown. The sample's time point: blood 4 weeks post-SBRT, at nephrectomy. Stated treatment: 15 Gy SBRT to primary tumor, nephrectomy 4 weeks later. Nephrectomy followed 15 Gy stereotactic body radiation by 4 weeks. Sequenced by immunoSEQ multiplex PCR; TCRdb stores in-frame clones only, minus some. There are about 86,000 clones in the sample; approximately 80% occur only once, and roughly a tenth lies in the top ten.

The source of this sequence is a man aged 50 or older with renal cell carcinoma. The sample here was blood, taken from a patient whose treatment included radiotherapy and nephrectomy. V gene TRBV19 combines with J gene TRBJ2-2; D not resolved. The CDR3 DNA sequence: TGTGCCAGCGGTGGGTGGGGTTACACCGGGGAGCTGTTTTTT. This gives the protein CASGGWGYTGELFF. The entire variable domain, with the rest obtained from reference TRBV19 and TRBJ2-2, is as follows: DGGITQSPKYLFRKEGQNVTLSCEQNLNHDAMYWYRQDPGQGLRLIYYSQIVNDFQKGDIAEGYSVSREKKESFPLTVTSAQKNPTAFYLCASGGWGYTGELFFGEGSRLTVL.